The 3 T cell receptor beta chains listed next were all sequenced from one sample in a study of PD-1 blockade in classical Hodgkin lymphoma. The data were produced by immunoSEQ multiplex PCR, yet TCRdb's version contains in-frame clones alone and is incomplete. This sample carries tens of thousands of clones, approximately 81% of them seen once, and the ten largest clones take roughly 15%. Relapse after autologous stem cell transplantation occurred in every patient, and brentuximab vedotin exposure varied. Here the sequenced sample was peripheral blood mononuclear cells (PBMCs), taken at baseline. Source of these receptors: a human donor with classical Hodgkin lymphoma.

The rearrangement uses TRBV7-2 and TRBJ2-1; tentatively, D is TRBD1 (6 bases). The CDR3 has 16 amino acids. CDR1 is SGHTA, CDR2 FQGNSA, per germline. Between the trimmed V and J ends, which lost 2 bases and 2 bases, there was a span of 13 bases. CDR3 protein: CASSLQGLGTYNEQFF. The CDR3 bases are TGTGCCAGCAGCTTACAGGGGTTAGGGACCTACAATGAGCAGTTCTTC. Looking up the rest from reference TRBV7-2 and TRBJ2-1 gives the full variable domain: GAGVSQSPSNKVTEKGKDVELRCDPISGHTALYWYRQSLGQGLEFLIYFQGNSAPDKSGLPSDRFSAERTGGSVSTLTIQRTQQEDSAVYLCASSLQGLGTYNEQFFGPGTRLTVL.

This clone was counted a few times. The chain carries TRBV4-3 and TRBJ1-5; D is unresolved. Germline values: CDR1 LGHNA, CDR2 YSLEER. The CDR3 has 16 residues. Trimming pared 0 bases from V and 2 bases from J, leaving 11 bases between. In DNA form, the CDR3 reads TGCGCCAGCAGCCAAGAAGCCGGGAATCGCAATCAGCCCCAGCATTTT. It yields the protein CASSQEAGNRNQPQHF.

This CDR3 is CASSEGGQGSTEAFF. The CDR3 nucleotides are TGCGCCAGCAGTGAGGGGGGACAGGGGAGCACTGAAGCTTTCTTT. V is TRBV10-1 and J is TRBJ1-1; 10 nucleotides match TRBD1. J gave up 4 bases and V 2 bases, and 4 bases lay outside the gene matches. Germline V lookup: CDR1 WNHNN, CDR2 SYGVQD (reference sequence). This CDR3 comprises 15 residues.